The 32 T cell receptor beta chains given below trace back to one sample, sequenced in a study of T cell responses to AZD1222 COVID-19 vaccine. Sequencing was performed with immunoSEQ multiplex PCR; in TCRdb, only in-frame clones are kept and a portion is missing. Of under 150,000 clones listed, approximately 90% were seen once; the top ten hold about 3%. The sequences come from peripheral blood, collected on day 0 of AZD1222 vaccination. The receptors were gathered from an adult in good health.

J is TRBJ2-2 and V is TRBV13, with 9 bases identical to TRBD1. The ends lost 5 bases at V and 6 bases at J; junction bases unmatched: 4. Germline V gene lookup returns CDR1 PRHDT and CDR2 FYEKMQ (reference sequence). The CDR3 sequence is 14 residues long. This CDR3 is CASSPDRGSGELFF. CDR3 DNA sequence: TGTGCCAGCAGCCCCGACAGGGGGTCCGGGGAGCTGTTTTTT.

The chain recombines TRBV2 with TRBJ1-3, with D uncertain. V gave up 3 bases and J gave up 1 base, with 10 bases separating them. This CDR3 is built from 15 residues. In germline, CDR1 is SNHLY, CDR2 FYNNEI. The CDR3, as DNA: TGTGCCAGCAGTGAGTTTTACAGATCTGGAAACACCATATATTTT. It encodes CASSEFYRSGNTIYF. Looking up the rest from reference TRBV2 and TRBJ1-3 gives the full variable domain: EPEVTQTPSHQVTQMGQEVILRCVPISNHLYFYWYRQILGQKVEFLVSFYNNEISEKSEIFDDQFSVERPDGSNFTLKIRSTKLEDSAMYFCASSEFYRSGNTIYFGEGSWLTVV.

The rearrangement joins TRBV4-1 to TRBJ2-3, with a weak D call TRBD2 (5 bases). Per the germline V gene, CDR1 is MGHRA and CDR2 is YSYEKL. Trimming shortened V by 5 bases and J by 5 bases, and 14 bases separated the two germline ends. The CDR3 is made up of 14 amino acids. The CDR3 nucleotides are TGCGCCAGCAGCTACCTCGGGGTGAGAGATACGCAGTATTTT. Translation gives CASSYLGVRDTQYF.

The V gene is TRBV5-1, the J gene TRBJ2-7; 9 nucleotides line up with TRBD1. The germline V gene encodes CDR1 SGHRS and CDR2 YFSETQ. This CDR3 comprises 15 residues. Unmatched junction bases numbered 10, after V lost 6 bases and J lost 3 bases. The CDR3 here is CASTPTGTGIYEQYF. CDR3 coding DNA: TGCGCCAGCACCCCAACCGGGACAGGGATCTACGAGCAGTACTTC.

The gene calls are TRBV28 and TRBJ2-3, with D perhaps TRBD1 (5 bases). This CDR3 region has 15 residues. V lost 3 bases to trimming and J lost 0 bases, with 10 bases between them. Germline-derived CDR1 and CDR2 are MDHEN and SYDVKM. DNA of the CDR3: TGTGCCAGCAGTTTCGTAGCAGGGAGCACAGATACGCAGTATTTT. Its protein is CASSFVAGSTDTQYF.

The chain carries TRBV28 and TRBJ1-2; 7 bases fit TRBD1. The V gene's germline CDR1 is MDHEN and CDR2 SYDVKM. The CDR3 sequence is 15 residues long. Trimming cost V 6 bases and J 4 bases; bases outside gene matches: 11. The CDR3 region is CASRPGQANLYGYTF. DNA for the CDR3: TGTGCCAGCAGACCTGGACAGGCCAACCTCTATGGCTACACCTTC.

The chain couples TRBV15 to TRBJ1-1; no definite D call. Germline loops: CDR1 LNHNV, CDR2 YYDKDF (reference sequence). Trimming removed 4 bases from V and 8 bases from J, with 14 bases in between. This CDR3 is 13 amino acids long. The CDR3 bases are TGTGCCACCAGCAAAAATTTACAAGGCGAAGCTTTCTTT. Translated: CATSKNLQGEAFF.

The chain recombines TRBV7-3 with TRBJ2-1; 10 positions agree with TRBD1. Germline CDR1 SGHTA, CDR2 FQGTGA. The CDR3 has 12 residues. Trimming cost V 6 bases and J 7 bases; bases outside gene matches: 0. CDR3 sequence: CASRDRGNEQFF. CDR3 nucleotides: TGTGCCAGCAGGGACAGGGGGAATGAGCAGTTCTTC.

This sequence joins TRBV5-8 and TRBJ2-1, with 9 bases identical to TRBD2. The CDR3 runs to 15 residues. Germline loops: CDR1 SGHTS, CDR2 YDEGEE. With V trimmed by 0 bases and J by 3 bases, 1 base remained unmatched. CDR3 bases: TGTGCCAGCAGCTTGGGACTAGCGGACTACAATGAGCAGTTCTTC. Protein: CASSLGLADYNEQFF.

The chain recombines TRBV6-2 or TRBV6-3 with TRBJ2-6, with TRBD1 as a possible D gene (7 bases). V was shortened by 2 bases and J by 1 base, with 18 bases between the two germline ends. Germline loops: CDR1 MNHEY, CDR2 SVGEGT. This CDR3 is built from 19 residues. For the CDR3, the DNA is TGTGCCAGCAGTTACCTTCGGAACAGGGGAGGTTCTGGGGCCAACGTCCTGACTTTC. Translated: CASSYLRNRGGSGANVLTF.

This chain joins TRBV20-1 and TRBJ2-6; D is ambiguous. The CDR3 is made up of 17 amino acids. Germline CDR1 and CDR2: DFQATT and SNEGSKA (reference sequence). V shed 3 bases and J shed 0 bases, with 15 bases lying between them. The CDR3 DNA reads as TGCAGTGCTAGTGGTGTCGACAAAAGCTCTGGGGCCAACGTCCTGACTTTC. It translates to CSASGVDKSSGANVLTF.

The rearrangement links TRBV30 to TRBJ2-1; weak D call: TRBD1 (5 bases). Trimming pared 2 bases from V and 6 bases from J, leaving 11 bases between. CDR3 length equals 13 residues. Germline V gene sequence: CDR1 GTSNPN, CDR2 SVGIG (reference sequence). CDR3 DNA sequence: TGTGCCTGGAGTCGGGTAACAGGCAATGAGCAGTTCTTC. Its translation: CAWSRVTGNEQFF.

V usage is TRBV5-4 and J usage is TRBJ1-2, with D hard to call. This CDR3 comprises 15 residues. V lost 0 bases to trimming and J lost 2 bases, with 11 bases between them. Germline CDR1 SGHNT, CDR2 YYREEE (reference sequence). CDR3 protein: CASSLAAARNYGYTF. CDR3 coding DNA: TGTGCCAGCAGCTTGGCGGCCGCCCGCAACTATGGCTACACCTTC.

This chain links TRBV11-2 with TRBJ1-1, with no clear D. The V end lost 5 bases, the J end lost 1 base, and 5 bases lay between the germline ends. Germline V lookup: CDR1 SGHAT, CDR2 FQNNGV. The CDR3 runs to 12 residues. Here the CDR3 reads CASSLTNTEAFF. DNA of the CDR3: TGTGCCAGCAGCCTTACGAACACTGAAGCTTTCTTT.

This sequence joins TRBV7-2 and TRBJ2-1, with D perhaps matching TRBD1 or TRBD2 (5 bases each). The CDR3 extends over 14 amino acids. V was cut by 3 bases and J by 5 bases, with 11 bases left in between. CDR1 and CDR2 (germline): SGHTA, FQGNSA. CDR3 nucleotides: TGTGCCAGCAGCTTGTGGGGGAGCGACAATGAGCAGTTCTTC. It encodes CASSLWGSDNEQFF.

The V call is TRBV6-5, the J call TRBJ2-4; D is unresolved. Germline assignment: CDR1 MNHEY and CDR2 SVGAGI. The CDR3 is 14 residues long. V gave up 5 bases and J gave up 7 bases, with 15 bases separating them. The CDR3 DNA follows: TGTGCCAGCAGTCCCAGGCCCAATGGGAACATTCAGTACTTC. As protein: CASSPRPNGNIQYF.

This clone has just one count. This chain joins TRBV5-4 and TRBJ2-3; TRBD2 is a possible D gene (6 bases). The V and J ends lost 1 base and 4 bases respectively, with 13 bases between them. The CDR3 totals 15 residues. Per germline, CDR1 SGHNT and CDR2 YYREEE (reference sequence). The CDR3 region is CASSLWGVRADTQYF. DNA for the CDR3: TGTGCCAGCAGCTTGTGGGGGGTAAGGGCAGATACGCAGTATTTT.

V usage is TRBV4-2 and J usage is TRBJ1-2; no reliable D call. V lost 4 bases to trimming and J lost 1 base, with 13 bases between them. Germline V CDR1 and CDR2: LGHNA, YNFKEQ. The CDR3 extends over 15 amino acids. The CDR3 DNA follows: TGTGCCAGCAGCCGCCTGACCGATAATAACTATGGCTACACCTTC. This sequence encodes CASSRLTDNNYGYTF.

This clone has a handful of counts. The chain uses TRBV5-1 and TRBJ1-5; 8 nucleotides agree with TRBD1. The germline V gene has CDR1 SGHRS and CDR2 YFSETQ. J was trimmed by 3 bases and V by 4 bases; bases with no gene match: 3. CDR3 length: 14 residues. For the CDR3, the DNA is TGCGCCAGCAGCCCCAGGGGGCTCAATCAGCCCCAGCATTTT. It translates to CASSPRGLNQPQHF.

The chain recombines TRBV9 with TRBJ2-7, with 7 nucleotides matching TRBD1. Germline lookup yields CDR1 SGDLS and CDR2 YYNGEE. The ends lost 4 bases at V and 3 bases at J; junction bases unmatched: 7. This CDR3 comprises 14 residues. The CDR3 sequence is CASSIDREFYEQYF. DNA for the CDR3: TGTGCCAGCAGCATAGACAGGGAATTCTACGAGCAGTACTTC.

This chain joins TRBV7-8 and TRBJ2-7; D call uncertain. The CDR3 has 11 amino acids. V was trimmed by 4 bases and J by 7 bases, leaving 8 bases between them. Germline V gene sequence: CDR1 SGHVS, CDR2 FQNEAQ. The CDR3 protein is CASSWAREQYF. As DNA, the CDR3 is TGTGCCAGCAGCTGGGCGAGGGAGCAGTACTTC.

The chain joins TRBV7-9 to TRBJ1-1, with D perhaps TRBD1 (5 bases). CDR1 and CDR2 (germline): SEHNR, FQNEAQ (reference sequence). Trimming took off 1 base at V and 5 bases at J, with 8 bases between the two ends. The CDR3 is 13 residues long. CDR3: CASSLEGLTEAFF. CDR3 in DNA: TGTGCCAGCAGCTTAGAGGGGCTTACTGAAGCTTTCTTT.

V is TRBV7-3 and J is TRBJ1-6; D call uncertain. This CDR3 is 14 amino acids long. The V gene's germline CDR1 is SGHTA and CDR2 FQGTGA. V was clipped by 2 bases and J by 8 bases, with 10 bases between them. This CDR3 reads CASSLHAMDSPLHF. The CDR3 region has the DNA TGTGCCAGCAGCTTACACGCCATGGATTCACCCCTCCACTTT.

This clone was counted once. The gene calls are TRBV11-3 and TRBJ1-1; no firm D call. The V and J ends lost 0 bases and 6 bases respectively, with 14 bases between them. CDR1 and CDR2 from the germline V gene are SGHNT and YENEEA. The CDR3 has 15 residues. CDR3 nucleotides: TGTGCCAGCAGCTTAGATCGAGAGACAAAGGCTGAAGCTTTCTTT. Residues: CASSLDRETKAEAFF.

This clone was seen more than once but under ten times. The gene calls are TRBV6-6 and TRBJ2-2; 13 bases are shared with TRBD2. The CDR3 has 19 residues. V was clipped by 5 bases and J by 3 bases; unmatched bases: 12. The germline V gene encodes CDR1 MNHNY and CDR2 SVGAGI (reference sequence). CDR3 sequence reads: CASSPHWTSGSGDTGELFF. CDR3 bases: TGTGCCAGCAGTCCTCATTGGACTAGCGGGAGCGGGGACACCGGGGAGCTGTTTTTT.

V is TRBV5-6 and J is TRBJ2-3, with D perhaps matching TRBD1 (5 bases). V shed 2 bases and J shed 6 bases, with 10 bases lying between them. This CDR3 contains 13 residues. The V gene's germline CDR1 is SGHDT and CDR2 YYEEEE. As DNA, the CDR3 is TGTGCCAGCAGCTTAAAGGGGATGGATACGCAGTATTTT. Translated, it gives CASSLKGMDTQYF.

This clone has just one count. The rearrangement uses TRBV19 and TRBJ1-2, with D maybe TRBD1 (5 bases). Trimming took off 3 bases at V and 8 bases at J, with 13 bases between the two ends. Germline V gene sequence: CDR1 LNHDA, CDR2 SQIVND (reference sequence). This CDR3 comprises 13 residues. CDR3 amino acids: CASSIRGYDGYTF. Written as DNA, the CDR3 is TGTGCCAGTAGTATTCGGGGGTATGACGGCTACACCTTC.

The gene calls are TRBV7-2 and TRBJ2-3, with 9 bases lining up with TRBD2. Germline loops: CDR1 SGHTA, CDR2 FQGNSA. V lost 3 bases and J lost 2; bases outside the gene matches: 9. The CDR3 spans 17 residues. CDR3 sequence reads: CASSFGLARGVTDTQYF. For the CDR3, the DNA is TGTGCCAGCAGCTTCGGACTAGCGAGGGGGGTCACAGATACGCAGTATTTT.

This rearrangement joins TRBV4-3 to TRBJ1-2; D gene ambiguous. Looked up from germline, CDR1 is LGHNA and CDR2 is YSLEER. The length of the CDR3 is 13 residues. V was shortened by 1 base and J by 4 bases, with 7 bases between the two germline ends. The CDR3 DNA is TGCGCCAGCAGCCAAGTCAGGAGCTATGGCTACACCTTC. Its protein is CASSQVRSYGYTF.

The chain employs TRBV27 and TRBJ1-5; D ambiguous. The V end lost 2 bases, the J end lost 0 bases, and 11 bases lay between the germline ends. The CDR3 covers 16 residues. CDR1 MNHEY and CDR2 SMNVEV come from the germline V gene (reference sequence). The CDR3 bases are TGTGCCAGCAGTTTAAAGGCAGGAGATAGCAATCAGCCCCAGCATTTT. It encodes CASSLKAGDSNQPQHF.

This chain joins TRBV12-5 and TRBJ2-7, with 8 bases fitting TRBD2. This CDR3 has 17 amino acids. Losses at the gene ends were 3 bases for V and 1 base for J; bases not matched to a gene: 11. Germline CDR1 and CDR2: LGHNT and FRNRAP. The CDR3 nucleotides read TGTGCTAGTGGTTTTGAGAGATTAATAGCGGGGTCCTACGAGCAGTACTTC. It encodes CASGFERLIAGSYEQYF.

The chain has TRBV5-6 and TRBJ2-7, with 8 bases identical to TRBD2. The CDR3 sequence is 16 residues long. The germline V gene has CDR1 SGHDT and CDR2 YYEEEE. V lost 4 bases to trimming and J lost 3 bases; unmatched junction nucleotides: 12. DNA of the CDR3: TGTGCCAGCAGCCGGGGACCGATGAGCGGGGGCTACGAGCAGTACTTC. Protein product: CASSRGPMSGGYEQYF.